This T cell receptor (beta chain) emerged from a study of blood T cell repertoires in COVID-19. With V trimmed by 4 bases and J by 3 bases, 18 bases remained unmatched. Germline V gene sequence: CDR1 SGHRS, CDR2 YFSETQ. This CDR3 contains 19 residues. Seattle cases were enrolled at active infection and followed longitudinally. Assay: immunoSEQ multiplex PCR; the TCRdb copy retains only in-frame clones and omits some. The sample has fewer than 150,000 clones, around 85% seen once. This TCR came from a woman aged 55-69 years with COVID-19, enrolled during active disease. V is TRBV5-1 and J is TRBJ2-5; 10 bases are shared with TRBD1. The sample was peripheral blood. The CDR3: CASSRTPGQGLGGEETQYF. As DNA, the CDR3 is TGCGCCAGCAGCCGGACACCGGGACAGGGGCTGGGGGGCGAAGAGACCCAGTACTTC.